This is a list of T cell receptor beta chains from one sample in a study of control samples from healthy donors and cancer patients. TCRdb's table, derived via immunoSEQ multiplex PCR, lists solely in-frame clones and lacks some. The sample contains approximately 190,000 clones, approximately 90% of which appear only once. Sequenced material: blood. The receptors come from a man under 40 in good health. CDR3s include the opening cysteine and the closing phenylalanine or tryptophan. A D gene is named only where the DNA matches it firmly. Not every row has a clone size; where given, it reads once, few, many or a size class.

clone_size: NA
d_call: TRBD1
j_call: TRBJ2-7
v_call: TRBV9
cdr3_nt: TGTGCCAGCAGCACCTCCTTTAACAGGGGGCACGAGCAGTACTTC
cdr3_aa: CASSTSFNRGHEQYF

clone_size: NA
d_call: NA
j_call: TRBJ1-1
v_call: TRBV19
cdr3_nt: TGTGCCAGTAGGGAGGCAGGATACATGAACACTGAAGCTTTCTTT
cdr3_aa: CASREAGYMNTEAFF

clone_size: NA
d_call: TRBD2
j_call: TRBJ2-1
v_call: TRBV7-9
cdr3_nt: TGTGCCAGCAGCTCGGCGGGGGTTCGATACAATGAGCAGTTCTTC
cdr3_aa: CASSSAGVRYNEQFF

clone_size: NA
d_call: TRBD1
j_call: TRBJ1-2
v_call: TRBV19
cdr3_nt: TGTGCCAGTAGGTTCCGCGGGACAGGGTTTGATGGCTACACCTTC
cdr3_aa: CASRFRGTGFDGYTF

clone_size: once
d_call: TRBD1
j_call: TRBJ1-1
v_call: TRBV5-1
cdr3_nt: TGCGCCAGCAGCCCATGGGACAGGCCCTATCAAGCTTTCTTT
cdr3_aa: CASSPWDRPYQAFF

clone_size: NA
d_call: TRBD2
j_call: TRBJ2-3
v_call: TRBV4-1
cdr3_nt: TGCGCCAGCAGCCAAGAGGCCAGCGGGGGGATCACAGATACGCAGTATTTT
cdr3_aa: CASSQEASGGITDTQYF

clone_size: NA
d_call: TRBD1
j_call: TRBJ2-6
v_call: TRBV7-2
cdr3_nt: TGTGCCAGCAGCTCACAGGGGACTGGGGCCAACGTCCTGACTTTC
cdr3_aa: CASSSQGTGANVLTF

clone_size: NA
d_call: NA
j_call: TRBJ2-1
v_call: TRBV7-2
cdr3_nt: TGTGCCAGCAGCTTATCAGGGTCGGGTCCTAATGAGCAGTTCTTC
cdr3_aa: CASSLSGSGPNEQFF

clone_size: NA
d_call: TRBD1
j_call: TRBJ1-1
v_call: TRBV29-1
cdr3_nt: TGCAGCGTTGGGGGGACAGGGGTAGGCACTGAAGCTTTCTTT
cdr3_aa: CSVGGTGVGTEAFF

clone_size: NA
d_call: NA
j_call: TRBJ2-3
v_call: TRBV7-9
cdr3_nt: TGTGCCAGCAGCTTAGGTGGGACTCCACTGGGGGCTCGCACAGATACGCAGTATTTT
cdr3_aa: CASSLGGTPLGARTDTQYF

clone_size: NA
d_call: NA
j_call: TRBJ1-2
v_call: TRBV6-1
cdr3_nt: TGTGCCAGCAGTCGGGACCTCTGGGGCGGCTACACCTTC
cdr3_aa: CASSRDLWGGYTF

clone_size: few
d_call: NA
j_call: TRBJ1-2
v_call: TRBV2
cdr3_nt: TGTGCCAGCAGTGAGTTGGGGGCGGCTACTAACTATGGCTACACCTTC
cdr3_aa: CASSELGAATNYGYTF

clone_size: NA
d_call: TRBD1
j_call: TRBJ1-5
v_call: TRBV12-3/TRBV12-4
cdr3_nt: TGTGCCAGCAGTCCACAGGGGAGGCAGCCCCAGCATTTT
cdr3_aa: CASSPQGRQPQHF

clone_size: NA
d_call: NA
j_call: TRBJ2-1
v_call: TRBV5-1
cdr3_nt: TGCGCCAGCAGCTTGGTCGGCTACCCGAACAATGAGCAGTTCTTC
cdr3_aa: CASSLVGYPNNEQFF

clone_size: once
d_call: NA
j_call: TRBJ1-1
v_call: TRBV9
cdr3_nt: TGTGCCAGCAGCGTAGGGGGCGCGTGGCAAAACACTGAAGCTTTCTTT
cdr3_aa: CASSVGGAWQNTEAFF

clone_size: NA
d_call: NA
j_call: TRBJ2-7
v_call: TRBV12-5
cdr3_nt: TGTGCTAGTGCGCCTCCATCGTGGGAGCAGTACTTC
cdr3_aa: CASAPPSWEQYF

clone_size: NA
d_call: NA
j_call: TRBJ1-1
v_call: TRBV6-5
cdr3_nt: TGTGCCAGCAGCACTGGAGGACTGAACACTGAAGCTTTCTTT
cdr3_aa: CASSTGGLNTEAFF

clone_size: NA
d_call: NA
j_call: TRBJ2-3
v_call: TRBV5-1
cdr3_nt: TGCGCCAGCAGCTTGGGTCGCGAACTCCAGATCACAGATACGCAGTATTTT
cdr3_aa: CASSLGRELQITDTQYF

clone_size: NA
d_call: NA
j_call: TRBJ1-4
v_call: TRBV6-5
cdr3_nt: TGTGCCAGCAGGTTGGCAGGGGTCGGTGGTGAAAAACTGTTTTTT
cdr3_aa: CASRLAGVGGEKLFF

clone_size: NA
d_call: NA
j_call: TRBJ1-1
v_call: TRBV11-2
cdr3_nt: TGTGCCAGCAGCTTTCAGAACACTGAAGCTTTCTTT
cdr3_aa: CASSFQNTEAFF

clone_size: NA
d_call: TRBD2
j_call: TRBJ2-3
v_call: TRBV24-1
cdr3_nt: TGTGCCACCAGCGGGGGGGGGCCCCCGACAGATACGCAGTATTTT
cdr3_aa: CATSGGGPPTDTQYF

clone_size: NA
d_call: TRBD1
j_call: TRBJ1-1
v_call: TRBV3-1/TRBV3-2
cdr3_nt: TGTGCCAGCAGCCGCCCGGGTGGGACAGGGTCGGCTGAAGCTTTCTTT
cdr3_aa: CASSRPGGTGSAEAFF

clone_size: NA
d_call: NA
j_call: TRBJ1-1
v_call: TRBV9
cdr3_nt: TGTGCCAGCAGCCCCGGGAGGGCGAGCACTGAAGCTTTCTTT
cdr3_aa: CASSPGRASTEAFF

clone_size: NA
d_call: NA
j_call: TRBJ2-7
v_call: TRBV25-1
cdr3_nt: TGTGCCTGCAGCACGGCCTACGAGCAGTACTTC
cdr3_aa: CACSTAYEQYF

clone_size: NA
d_call: NA
j_call: TRBJ2-3
v_call: TRBV5-4
cdr3_nt: TGTGCCAGCAGCCAAAGGGACTCCTACACAGATACGCAGTATTTT
cdr3_aa: CASSQRDSYTDTQYF

clone_size: NA
d_call: NA
j_call: TRBJ1-2
v_call: TRBV5-1
cdr3_nt: TGCGCCAGCGGGCACAGACCGGGACTTCAAAACTATGGCTACACCTTC
cdr3_aa: CASGHRPGLQNYGYTF

clone_size: NA
d_call: NA
j_call: TRBJ1-4
v_call: TRBV14
cdr3_nt: TGTGCCAGCAGCCAAGACCGATCCAACCTCGGTGAAAAACTGTTTTTT
cdr3_aa: CASSQDRSNLGEKLFF

clone_size: NA
d_call: NA
j_call: TRBJ1-2
v_call: TRBV6-5
cdr3_nt: TGTGCCAGCAGCTGGGCTCCCCCGGACTATGGCTACACCTTC
cdr3_aa: CASSWAPPDYGYTF

clone_size: NA
d_call: NA
j_call: TRBJ2-2
v_call: TRBV15
cdr3_nt: TGTGCCACCAGCAGGTCCCCAGGGCGAACCCCCACGAACACCGGGGAGCTGTTTTTT
cdr3_aa: CATSRSPGRTPTNTGELFF

clone_size: NA
d_call: NA
j_call: TRBJ1-4
v_call: TRBV30
cdr3_nt: TGTGCCTGGAGCCAACAACCCACTGGGAGCGAAAAACTGTTTTTT
cdr3_aa: CAWSQQPTGSEKLFF

clone_size: NA
d_call: NA
j_call: TRBJ2-3
v_call: TRBV14
cdr3_nt: TGTGCCAGCAGCCAGAACCTCGTCACAGATACGCAGTATTTT
cdr3_aa: CASSQNLVTDTQYF

clone_size: NA
d_call: NA
j_call: TRBJ2-1
v_call: TRBV15
cdr3_nt: TGTGCCACCAGCAGAGGGTGGGGCCTAGTTTCCAATGAGCAGTTCTTC
cdr3_aa: CATSRGWGLVSNEQFF

clone_size: NA
d_call: TRBD1
j_call: TRBJ1-2
v_call: TRBV27
cdr3_nt: TGTGCCAGCAGCTCTACAGGGGCCGGGGGCTATGGCTACACCTTC
cdr3_aa: CASSSTGAGGYGYTF

clone_size: NA
d_call: NA
j_call: TRBJ1-2
v_call: TRBV5-1
cdr3_nt: TGCGCCAGCCGATTGGGACAAGAAGGCTATGGCTACACCTTC
cdr3_aa: CASRLGQEGYGYTF

clone_size: NA
d_call: NA
j_call: TRBJ2-7
v_call: TRBV7-9
cdr3_nt: TGTGCCAGCGGACCGACAGTTTCCTCCTACGAGCAGTACTTC
cdr3_aa: CASGPTVSSYEQYF

clone_size: NA
d_call: TRBD1
j_call: TRBJ2-7
v_call: TRBV5-6
cdr3_nt: TGTGCCAGCAGCTGGGACAGGAGTTCCTACGAGCAGTACTTC
cdr3_aa: CASSWDRSSYEQYF

clone_size: NA
d_call: NA
j_call: TRBJ2-7
v_call: TRBV7-9
cdr3_nt: TGTGCCAGCAGCTTTGCCGGGACCTGGGACGAGCAGTACTTC
cdr3_aa: CASSFAGTWDEQYF

clone_size: NA
d_call: NA
j_call: TRBJ1-3
v_call: TRBV30
cdr3_nt: TGTGCCTGGAGTGCAGGGGAAAACACCATATATTTT
cdr3_aa: CAWSAGENTIYF

clone_size: once
d_call: TRBD2
j_call: TRBJ2-3
v_call: TRBV3-1/TRBV3-2
cdr3_nt: TGTGCCAGCAGGAGCGGGGGGGCGGATACGCAGTATTTT
cdr3_aa: CASRSGGADTQYF

clone_size: NA
d_call: NA
j_call: TRBJ1-1
v_call: TRBV7-9
cdr3_nt: TGTGCCAGCAGCTCGGGGAAGAACACTGAAGCTTTCTTT
cdr3_aa: CASSSGKNTEAFF

clone_size: few
d_call: NA
j_call: TRBJ2-7
v_call: TRBV21-1
cdr3_nt: TGTGCCAGCAGCAACCCGGGACAGGGAAACGAGCAGTACTTC
cdr3_aa: CASSNPGQGNEQYF

clone_size: NA
d_call: NA
j_call: TRBJ1-1
v_call: TRBV12-3/TRBV12-4
cdr3_nt: TGTGCCAGCAGTTTAGTGCGTTTCTCTGAAGCTTTCTTT
cdr3_aa: CASSLVRFSEAFF